A single sample is the source of the 7 T cell receptor beta chains below, sequenced in a study of blood T cell repertoires in COVID-19. TCRdb's copy holds only in-frame clones and misses some; the assay was immunoSEQ multiplex PCR. The sample has around 300,000 clones; 85% are singletons. The sample consisted of PBMCs or T cells enriched from blood (not recorded which). The receptors shown here come from a woman aged 50 to 60 who had recovered from COVID-19.

J is TRBJ1-3 and V is TRBV3-1 (or the pseudogene TRBV3-2); possibly TRBD1 for D (5 bases). CDR1 LGHDT and CDR2 YNNKEL come from the germline V gene (reference sequence). The CDR3 sequence is 14 residues long. The germline V and J ends were trimmed by 4 bases and 4 bases, with 11 bases remaining between them. The CDR3 DNA follows: TGTGCCAGCAGCCTTCAGGGTTACGGAAACACCATATATTTT. Translating gives CASSLQGYGNTIYF.

V usage is TRBV7-6 and J usage is TRBJ1-5; no firm D call. The CDR3 runs 13 residues. The germline V gene has CDR1 SGHVS and CDR2 FNYEAQ. Trimming took off 1 base at V and 10 bases at J, with 11 bases between the two ends. CDR3 loop: CASSLGAAGPQHF. Written as DNA, the CDR3 is TGTGCCAGCAGCTTAGGGGCCGCCGGCCCCCAGCATTTT.

This chain joins TRBV30 and TRBJ1-4; D is possibly TRBD1 (5 bases). CDR3 length: 15 amino acids. The V end was cut by 3 bases, the J end by 7 bases, with 18 bases between. CDR1 is GTSNPN, CDR2 SVGIG, per germline (reference sequence). In nucleotides, the CDR3 is TGTGCCTGGAGACCGTCGGGGGGATTCAGTGAAAAACTGTTTTTT. As protein: CAWRPSGGFSEKLFF.

The V call is TRBV5-8, the J call TRBJ1-5; D remains ambiguous. V was shortened by 2 bases and J by 6 bases, with 9 bases between the two germline ends. This CDR3 region has 13 residues. The germline V gene has CDR1 SGHTS and CDR2 YDEGEE. In DNA form, the CDR3 reads TGTGCCAGCAGCTTCGTCGAGCGTCAGCCCCAGCATTTT. Protein sequence: CASSFVERQPQHF.

The chain is built from TRBV6-5 and TRBJ1-2, with a possible D match to TRBD1 (6 bases). The CDR3 covers 15 residues. Germline loops: CDR1 MNHEY, CDR2 SVGAGI. V lost 0 bases, J lost 7 bases, and 15 bases lay in between. CDR3 sequence reads: CASSYSESGARGYTF. The CDR3 DNA reads TGTGCCAGCAGTTACTCGGAGTCAGGGGCGCGTGGCTACACCTTC.

A single count supports this clone. The genes are TRBV6-5 and TRBJ2-3; 10 nucleotides match TRBD2. The ends lost 3 bases at V and 7 bases at J; junction bases unmatched: 10. Germline V gives CDR1 MNHEY, CDR2 SVGAGI. This CDR3 comprises 16 residues. CDR3 loop: CASSYTSGIFKNTQYF. For the CDR3, the DNA is TGTGCCAGCAGTTATACTAGCGGGATTTTCAAGAATACGCAGTATTTT.

The rearrangement joins TRBV30 to TRBJ1-2, with D perhaps matching TRBD1 (5 bases). Germline assignment: CDR1 GTSNPN and CDR2 SVGIG (reference sequence). Trimming took 2 bases from V and 0 from J, leaving 13 bases between them. This CDR3 is built from 15 residues. CDR3 nucleotides: TGTGCCTGGAGTTACAGGCCGCCCTCTAACTATGGCTACACCTTC. Translated, it gives CAWSYRPPSNYGYTF.